What follows describes a single T cell receptor (beta chain). The data belong to a study of Ad26.COV2.S vaccination and SARS-CoV-2 variants. The treatment here: some 20 received Ad26.COV2.S at low or high dose, single or two shots; about 5 received placebo; per-sample allocation not given. Sampling occurred on day 63 after the first vaccine or placebo injection. Vaccination employed an Ad26 vector expressing the Wuhan-strain SARS-CoV-2 spike. Sequencing was performed with immunoSEQ multiplex PCR; in TCRdb, only in-frame clones are kept and a portion is missing. The table records about 370,000 clones, 70% to 90% of them present only once. This CDR3 contains 14 residues. CDR1 SGHNT and CDR2 YYREEE come from the germline V gene (reference sequence). J gave up 7 bases and V 2 bases, and 2 bases lay outside the gene matches.

The sequence was obtained from a person aged 18-65 years who received the Ad26.COV2.S COVID-19 vaccine or a placebo. Source: peripheral blood, taken in a trial of Ad26.COV2.S vaccine versus placebo. The chain couples TRBV5-4 to TRBJ1-6; 8 nucleotides line up with TRBD1. The CDR3 region is CASSLRQGNSPLHF. The CDR3 nucleotides are TGTGCCAGCAGCTTACGACAGGGGAATTCACCCCTCCACTTT.